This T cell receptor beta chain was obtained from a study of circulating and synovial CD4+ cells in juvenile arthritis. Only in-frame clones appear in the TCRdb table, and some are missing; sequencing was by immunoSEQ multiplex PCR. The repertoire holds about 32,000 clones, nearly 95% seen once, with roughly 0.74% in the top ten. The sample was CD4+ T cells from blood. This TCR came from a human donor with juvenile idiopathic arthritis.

Written as DNA, the CDR3 is TGTGCCAGCAGCTTGAGAGCAGGGGAAGAGACCCAGTACTTC. Translated: CASSLRAGEETQYF. The chain is built from TRBV7-6 and TRBJ2-5; the D gene is possibly TRBD1 (6 bases). The CDR3 runs to 14 residues. Germline V gives CDR1 SGHVS, CDR2 FNYEAQ. The V end lost 3 bases, the J end lost 3 bases, and 11 bases lay between the germline ends.